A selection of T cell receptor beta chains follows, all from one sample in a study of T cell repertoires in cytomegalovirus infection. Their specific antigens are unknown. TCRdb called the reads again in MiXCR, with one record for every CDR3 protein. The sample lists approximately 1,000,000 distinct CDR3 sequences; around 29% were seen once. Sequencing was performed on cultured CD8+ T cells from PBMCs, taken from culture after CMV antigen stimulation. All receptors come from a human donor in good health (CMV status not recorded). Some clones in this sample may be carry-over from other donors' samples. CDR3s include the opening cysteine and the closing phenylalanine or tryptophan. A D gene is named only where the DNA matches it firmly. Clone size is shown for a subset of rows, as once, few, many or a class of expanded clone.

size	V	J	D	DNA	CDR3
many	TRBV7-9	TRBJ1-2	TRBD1	TGTGCCAGTCTGGGGACAGTAACCCCTAACTATGGCTACACCTTC	CASLGTVTPNYGYTF
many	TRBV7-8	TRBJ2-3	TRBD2	TGTGCCAGCAGCTTAGAGAGGCTAGCGGACACAGATACGCAGTATTTT	CASSLERLADTDTQYF
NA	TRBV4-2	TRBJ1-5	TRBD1	TGTGCCAGCAGCCAACATAGACAGGGCCGTCAGCCCCAGCATTTT	CASSQHRQGRQPQHF
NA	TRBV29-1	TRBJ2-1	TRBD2	TGCAGCGTATCGGGACTAGCGGGAGGCCCATACAATGAGCAGTTCTTC	CSVSGLAGGPYNEQFF
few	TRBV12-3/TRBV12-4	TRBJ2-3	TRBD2	TGTGCCAGCAGTTTTACGACTAGCGGGGGCCAAGGGGCGACAGATACGCAGTATTTT	CASSFTTSGGQGATDTQYF
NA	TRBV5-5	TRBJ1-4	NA	TGTGCCAGCAGCTTGGTTCGACAGAGCGGAATGTTGGAAAAACTGTTTTTT	CASSLVRQSGMLEKLFF
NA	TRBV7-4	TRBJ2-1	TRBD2	TGTGCCAGCAGCTTGGGGACTAGCGGAATAAATGATCAGTTCTTC	CASSLGTSGINDQFF
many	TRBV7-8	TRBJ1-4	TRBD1	TGTGCCAGCAGCACCCGGGACAGGGTGAATGAAAAACTGTTTTTT	CASSTRDRVNEKLFF
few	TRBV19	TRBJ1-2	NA	TGTGCCAGTAGCCCCTCACTGGCCTATGGCTACACCTTC	CASSPSLAYGYTF
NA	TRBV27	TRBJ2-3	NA	TGTGCCAGCAGCCCTCCGGGGGGCACAGGCACAGATACGCAGTATTTT	CASSPPGGTGTDTQYF
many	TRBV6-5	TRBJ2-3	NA	TGTGCCAGCAGTTACTTCCAAGGAAGCACAGATACGCAGTATTTT	CASSYFQGSTDTQYF
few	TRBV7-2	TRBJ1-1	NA	TGTGCCAGCAGCTTAGTCGAAGCAGGAGTCGCTGAAGCTTTCTTT	CASSLVEAGVAEAFF
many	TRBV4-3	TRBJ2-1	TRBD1	TGCGCCAGCAGCCAAGGCCGGGGACAGGGGGGGAATGAGCAGTTCTTC	CASSQGRGQGGNEQFF
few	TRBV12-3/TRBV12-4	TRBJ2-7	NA	TGTGCCAGCAGTTTAGCTAATGGCAGGCGGAGAGGATACGAGCAGTACTTC	CASSLANGRRRGYEQYF
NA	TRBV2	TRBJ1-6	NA	TGTGCCATCGCTCCGGACTGGCTCGGGGATTCACCCCTCCACTTT	CAIAPDWLGDSPLHF
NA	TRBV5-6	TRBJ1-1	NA	TGTGCCAGCAGCTGGGGGGTGGTAGGCACTGAAGCTTTCTTT	CASSWGVVGTEAFF
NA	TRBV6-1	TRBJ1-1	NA	TGTGCCAGCAGCACGGGGGCTGGAGCTTTCTTT	CASSTGAGAFF
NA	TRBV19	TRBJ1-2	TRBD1	TGTGCCATCTGGACAGGGCAAGGACATGGCTACACCTTC	CAIWTGQGHGYTF
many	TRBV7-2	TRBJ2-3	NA	TGTGCCAGCAGCTTAGAGGCCTCCGGGTATACGCAGTATTTT	CASSLEASGYTQYF
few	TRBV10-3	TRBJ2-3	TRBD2	TGTGCCATCAGTGAGTCGAGCGCGGGGGGCACAGATACGCAGTATTTT	CAISESSAGGTDTQYF
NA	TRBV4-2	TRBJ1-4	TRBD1	TGTGCCAGCAGCCAATCCGAGGCAGGGGGCTTGAGATCAATCTATGAAAAACTGTTTTTT	CASSQSEAGGLRSIYEKLFF
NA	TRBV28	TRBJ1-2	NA	TGTGCCAGCAGTTTACTGGGGGGTGGGCTCTATGGCTACACCTTC	CASSLLGGGLYGYTF
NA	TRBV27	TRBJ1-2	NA	TGTGCCAGCAGTTTCGCCGGCAGGGTCCCGAATTATGGCTACACCTTC	CASSFAGRVPNYGYTF
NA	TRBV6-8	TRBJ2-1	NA	TGTGCCAGCAGTGACAACCAGTACAATGAGCAGTTCTTC	CASSDNQYNEQFF
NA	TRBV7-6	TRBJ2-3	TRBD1	TGTGCTAGCAGCTTAGGCAGAGACAGGGGAGCAGATACGCAGTATTTT	CASSLGRDRGADTQYF
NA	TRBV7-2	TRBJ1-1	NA	TGTGCCAGCAGCTTAGGTCCAGGCCCTTTCTTT	CASSLGPGPFF
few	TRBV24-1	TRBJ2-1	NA	TGTGCCACCAGTGGCCCTAGGGTTGGTGAGCAGTTCTTC	CATSGPRVGEQFF
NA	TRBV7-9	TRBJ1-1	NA	TGTGCCAGCAGCTTAGGTGGGGACCACACTGAAGCTTTCTTT	CASSLGGDHTEAFF
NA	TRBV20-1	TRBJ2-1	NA	TGCAGTGCTAGAGTTTTTCGAGCGGGTGAGGATGAGCAGTTCTTC	CSARVFRAGEDEQFF
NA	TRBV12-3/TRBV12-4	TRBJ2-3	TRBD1	TGTGCCAGCAGGAACCGGGACAGGGGATTCACAGATACGCAGTATTTT	CASRNRDRGFTDTQYF
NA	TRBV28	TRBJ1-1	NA	TGTGCCAGCAGTAAACGCAGGGAGATGAACACTGAAGCTTTCTTT	CASSKRREMNTEAFF
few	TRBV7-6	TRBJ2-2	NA	TGTGCCAGCAGCTTATATATTCGAGGGGCCGGCACCGGGGAGCTGTTTTTT	CASSLYIRGAGTGELFF
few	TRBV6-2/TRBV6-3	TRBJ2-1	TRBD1	TGTGCCAGCAGAGACAGGGGGTTTCACAATGAGCAGTTCTTC	CASRDRGFHNEQFF
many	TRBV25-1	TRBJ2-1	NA	TGTGCCAGCAGTGAAGGGTACGAGCAGTTCTTC	CASSEGYEQFF
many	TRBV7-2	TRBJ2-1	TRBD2	TGTGCCAGCAGCCTAACTAGCGGGGGGCTCCCGGAGCAGTTCTTC	CASSLTSGGLPEQFF
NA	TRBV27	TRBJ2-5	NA	TGTGCCAGCAGTAGGTCTGTAGCGGAGACCCAGTACTTC	CASSRSVAETQYF
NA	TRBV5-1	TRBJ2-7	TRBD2	TGCGCCAGCAGCCCGACTAGCGGGGGATCCTACGAGCAGTACTTC	CASSPTSGGSYEQYF
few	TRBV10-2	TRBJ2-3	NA	TGCGCCAGCAGTGAGTCAATTGGGGAAAACAGAGCAGATACGCAGTATTTT	CASSESIGENRADTQYF
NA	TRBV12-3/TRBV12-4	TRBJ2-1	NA	TGTGCCAGCAGGTATCTGTCTTCCTACAATGAGCAGTTCTTC	CASRYLSSYNEQFF
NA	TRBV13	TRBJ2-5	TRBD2	TGTGCCAGCAGCTTGGAACTAGCGGGGGGTCCGCAAGAGACCCAGTACTTC	CASSLELAGGPQETQYF
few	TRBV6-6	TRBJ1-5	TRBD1	TGTGCCAGCGGGGACAGGGACTATTATAGCAATCAGCCCCAGCATTTT	CASGDRDYYSNQPQHF
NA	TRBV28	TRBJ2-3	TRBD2	TGTGCCAGCAGCTCCGGGACTAGCGGGACTCGCACAGATACGCAGTATTTT	CASSSGTSGTRTDTQYF
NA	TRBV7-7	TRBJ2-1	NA	TGTGCTAGCAGCTTAGGGGAGGGGGCGCGGAATGAGCAGTTCTTC	CASSLGEGARNEQFF
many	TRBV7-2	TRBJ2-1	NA	TGTGCCAGCAGCTTAGAAGGGGGCGGGGGGCCTTACAATGAGCAGTTCTTC	CASSLEGGGGPYNEQFF
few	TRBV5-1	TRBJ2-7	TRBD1	TGCGCCAGCAGTCAGAGCAGGGGGAGCTCCTACGAGCAGTACTTC	CASSQSRGSSYEQYF
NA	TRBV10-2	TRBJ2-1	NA	TGCGCCAGCAGTTCCCGGGCCCGCGGTCACAATGAGCAGTTCTTC	CASSSRARGHNEQFF
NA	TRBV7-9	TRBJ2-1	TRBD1	TGTGCCAGCAGAGCAGGGGGCTTCTACAATGAGCAGTTCTTC	CASRAGGFYNEQFF
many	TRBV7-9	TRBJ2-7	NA	TGTGCCAGCAGCTCCCCCGCAGGGAGTTACGAGCAGTACTTC	CASSSPAGSYEQYF
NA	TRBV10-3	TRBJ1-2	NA	TGTGCCATCAGTGAGTCTGTCCCCCGGGTAGCCTATGGCTACACCTTC	CAISESVPRVAYGYTF
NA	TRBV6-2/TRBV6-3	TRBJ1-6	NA	TGTGCCAGCAGTTACCCTATCTCCTATAATTCACCCCTCCACTTT	CASSYPISYNSPLHF
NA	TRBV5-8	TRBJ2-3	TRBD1	TGTGCCAGCAGCCGCGGACAGGCGACGGTAGATACGCAGTATTTT	CASSRGQATVDTQYF
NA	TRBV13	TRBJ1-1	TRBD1	TGTGCCAGCAGCTTAGGCAGGGGGCGCGCTGAAGCTTTCTTT	CASSLGRGRAEAFF
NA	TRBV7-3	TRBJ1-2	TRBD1	TGTGCCAGCAGCTTCCTAGGGGGCTGGGGCTACACCTTC	CASSFLGGWGYTF
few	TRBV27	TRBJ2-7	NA	TGTGCCAGCAGTTCCGACCTGGACAGTTATTCCTACGAGCAGTACTTC	CASSSDLDSYSYEQYF
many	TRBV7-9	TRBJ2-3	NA	TGTGCCAGCAGCTCGGACAGTTATACGCAGTATTTT	CASSSDSYTQYF
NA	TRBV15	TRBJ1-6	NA	TGTGCCACCAGCAGAGTTACTGTTCAAGTCAATTCACCCCTCCACTTT	CATSRVTVQVNSPLHF
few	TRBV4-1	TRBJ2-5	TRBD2	TGCGCCAGCAGCCTCCGGACTAGCGGGGAAAGCCAAGAGACCCAGTACTTC	CASSLRTSGESQETQYF
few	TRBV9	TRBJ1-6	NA	TGTGCCAGCAGCTATGCCGGGACAAATTCACCCCTCCACTTT	CASSYAGTNSPLHF
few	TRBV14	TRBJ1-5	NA	TGTGCCAGCAGCCAGATGGGTCAGCCCCAGCATTTT	CASSQMGQPQHF
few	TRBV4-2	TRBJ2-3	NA	TGTGCCAGCAGCCACGAGGGACCAGCGGGCACAGATACGCAGTATTTT	CASSHEGPAGTDTQYF